This TCR beta chain was retrieved from a study of T-cell reconstitution after alpha-beta-depleted transplantation in children. This clonotype was observed a handful of times. Its antigen is undetermined. For TCRbeta, the library was prepared with unique molecular identifiers. A single record per CDR3 protein comes from TCRdb applying MiXCR to the PCR reads. The repertoire includes about 74,000 distinct CDR3 sequences, 14% of them detected once, and 27% sits in the top ten. V lost 0 bases to trimming and J lost 2 bases, with 0 bases between them. From germline, CDR1 is ENHRY and CDR2 SYGVKD. The CDR3 is 12 amino acids. Points from the study as a whole: Diversity of TCRbeta at day 60 was high in some patients, arising from surviving recipient T cells and thymic progenitors. One year post-transplant, T-cell counts and diversity were largely derived from T cells produced anew.

Here the sequenced sample was PBMCs, mostly from graft donor cells, taken 180 days after TCRalphabeta/CD19-depleted stem cell transplant. This chain connects TRBV10-3 to TRBJ2-3; D unresolved. This TCR derives from a male patient aged 2-9 years who had a stem cell transplant for acute lymphoblastic leukemia, so the T cells may come from the graft donor. Here the CDR3 DNA reads TGTGCCATCAGTGAGTCCACAGATACGCAGTATTTT. This sequence encodes CAISESTDTQYF.